A selection of T cell receptor beta chains follows, all from one sample in a study of neoadjuvant anti-PD-1 for oral cavity cancer. Assay: immunoSEQ multiplex PCR; the TCRdb copy retains only in-frame clones and omits some. The table records around 5,700 clones, roughly 61% of them present only once. The source material was tumor tissue, sampled after nivolumab (anti-PD-1) treatment. Receptors originate from a person aged 35-80 years with oral cavity squamous cell carcinoma. Both conserved end residues are part of each CDR3. D genes are given only for firm matches. The size of a clone is reported for some rows only, either as once, few or many, or as a class for expanded clones.

v_gene	d_gene	j_gene	abundance	CDR3aa	CDR3nt
TRBV11-3	TRBD1	TRBJ2-5	NA	CASSLSHLSGQGAVTQYF	TGTGCCAGCAGCTTATCCCACCTTTCGGGACAGGGGGCGGTGACCCAGTACTTC
TRBV5-1	NA	TRBJ1-6	NA	CARSWAGGGTPLHF	TGCGCCCGCAGCTGGGCCGGGGGGGGGACACCCCTCCACTTT
TRBV6-1	TRBD2	TRBJ2-7	NA	CATPPASGSSYEQYF	TGTGCCACCCCGCCGGCTAGCGGGAGCTCCTACGAGCAGTACTTC
TRBV7-2	TRBD1	TRBJ1-1	once	CASSLGQGAMNTEAFF	TGTGCCAGCAGCTTAGGTCAGGGGGCCATGAACACTGAAGCTTTCTTT
TRBV6-5	NA	TRBJ1-4	NA	CASSRDYNEKLFF	TGTGCCAGCAGTCGGGACTATAATGAAAAACTGTTTTTT
TRBV5-4	TRBD1	TRBJ2-1	NA	CASSLGGQGSYNEQFF	TGTGCCAGCAGCTTGGGGGGACAGGGCTCTTACAATGAGCAGTTCTTC
TRBV5-5	TRBD1	TRBJ2-2	NA	CASSSTGQVNTGELFF	TGTGCCAGCAGTTCTACTGGACAGGTGAACACCGGGGAGCTGTTTTTT
TRBV30	NA	TRBJ1-5	medium-sized	CAWSVQSNQPQHF	TGTGCCTGGAGTGTACAGAGCAATCAGCCCCAGCATTTT
TRBV4-2	NA	TRBJ1-1	NA	CASSPMGGIRSEAFF	TGTGCCAGCAGCCCCATGGGGGGTATAAGGAGTGAAGCTTTCTTT
TRBV7-2	NA	TRBJ2-2	NA	CASSLALGGELFF	TGTGCCAGCAGCTTAGCCTTGGGCGGGGAGCTGTTTTTT
TRBV7-2	NA	TRBJ1-6	few	CASSFNSPLHF	TGTGCCAGCAGCTTTAATTCACCCCTCCACTTT
TRBV18	NA	TRBJ1-3	once	CASFSGNSGNTIYF	TGTGCCAGCTTCTCCGGGAACTCTGGAAACACCATATATTTT
TRBV7-9	NA	TRBJ1-1	NA	CASRRQALNTEAFF	TGTGCCAGCAGACGACAGGCTCTGAACACTGAAGCTTTCTTT
TRBV7-2	TRBD2	TRBJ2-1	NA	CASSFSGGYNEQFF	TGTGCCAGCAGCTTTAGCGGGGGGTACAATGAGCAGTTCTTC
TRBV5-4	TRBD2	TRBJ2-1	NA	CASSSYSGGHEQFF	TGTGCCAGCAGCTCCTATAGCGGGGGGCATGAGCAGTTCTTC
TRBV5-1	TRBD1	TRBJ1-2	NA	CASSASGTDSYRYTF	TGCGCCAGCAGCGCATCCGGGACAGATTCGTATCGCTACACCTTC
TRBV18	NA	TRBJ1-1	few	CASSPHAPGHPNTEAFF	TGTGCCAGCTCACCACACGCTCCTGGACACCCGAACACTGAAGCTTTCTTT
TRBV7-2	NA	TRBJ2-7	NA	CASSSPDSGYEQYF	TGTGCCAGCAGCTCCCCCGATTCCGGTTACGAGCAGTACTTC
TRBV5-5	NA	TRBJ2-5	few	CASSLGTPRKTQYF	TGTGCCAGCAGCTTAGGGACCCCACGAAAGACCCAGTACTTC
TRBV4-1	TRBD2	TRBJ2-5	NA	CASSHNLRGTETQYF	TGCGCCAGCAGTCATAATTTGCGGGGGACTGAGACCCAGTACTTC
TRBV7-9	NA	TRBJ2-1	few	CASSLETAYNEQFF	TGTGCCAGCAGCTTAGAAACAGCCTACAATGAGCAGTTCTTC
TRBV27	NA	TRBJ1-6	once	CASRSQGFGNSPLHF	TGTGCCAGCAGGTCACAGGGATTTGGTAATTCACCCCTCCACTTT
TRBV9	NA	TRBJ1-6	NA	CASSVVGGESPLHF	TGTGCCAGCAGCGTAGTTGGGGGCGAGTCACCCCTCCACTTT
TRBV6-4	NA	TRBJ2-6	NA	CASSDSGSGANVLTF	TGTGCCAGCAGTGACTCAGGGTCTGGGGCCAACGTCCTGACTTTC
TRBV27	NA	TRBJ2-7	NA	CASSFQGPRGEQYF	TGTGCCAGCAGTTTTCAAGGGCCTCGGGGTGAGCAGTACTTC
TRBV12-5	TRBD2	TRBJ2-3	NA	CASALLAGVSNTQYF	TGTGCTAGTGCCCTACTAGCGGGGGTATCAAATACGCAGTATTTT
TRBV18	TRBD1	TRBJ2-7	NA	CASSPLQGRAYEQYF	TGTGCCAGCTCACCCCTACAGGGGCGGGCCTACGAGCAGTACTTC
TRBV4-2	TRBD2	TRBJ2-1	NA	CASSQDIAGGGAIYNEQFF	TGTGCCAGCAGCCAAGATATCGCGGGCGGGGGGGCTATCTACAATGAGCAGTTCTTC
TRBV5-5	NA	TRBJ2-7	NA	CASSPFQAGNTYEQYF	TGTGCCAGCAGCCCTTTCCAGGCTGGAAACACTTACGAGCAGTACTTC
TRBV7-2	NA	TRBJ1-5	few	CASSVRGNQPQHF	TGTGCCAGCAGCGTTCGAGGGAATCAGCCCCAGCATTTT
TRBV19	NA	TRBJ2-7	once	CASSMGYEQYF	TGTGCCAGTAGTATGGGCTACGAGCAGTACTTC
TRBV6-1	NA	TRBJ2-7	NA	CASSEAWRESEEYEQYF	TGTGCCAGCAGTGAAGCCTGGAGAGAGAGTGAAGAATACGAGCAGTACTTC
TRBV7-9	NA	TRBJ1-5	few	CASSSGEHSNQPQHF	TGTGCCAGCAGCTCAGGGGAACATAGCAATCAGCCCCAGCATTTT
TRBV9	NA	TRBJ2-3	NA	CASSVARGPPSTDTQYF	TGTGCCAGCAGCGTAGCTAGGGGACCCCCTAGCACAGATACGCAGTATTTT
TRBV6-1	TRBD1	TRBJ1-1	NA	CASSGRLGQGNTEAFF	TGTGCCAGCAGTGGACGCCTAGGACAGGGGAACACTGAAGCTTTCTTT
TRBV5-6	NA	TRBJ1-5	once	CASSLMELGNQPQHF	TGTGCCAGCAGCTTGATGGAACTTGGCAATCAGCCCCAGCATTTT
TRBV7-7	NA	TRBJ1-5	large	CASSFRTRRGNQPQHF	TGTGCCAGCAGCTTCCGGACAAGGAGAGGGAATCAGCCCCAGCATTTT
TRBV9	TRBD1	TRBJ1-5	NA	CASSVGGTGGTQPQHF	TGTGCCAGCAGCGTAGGCGGGACAGGGGGCACTCAGCCCCAGCATTTT
TRBV9	NA	TRBJ1-1	once	CASSTSPAKDTEAFF	TGTGCCAGCAGCACAAGTCCAGCGAAGGACACTGAAGCTTTCTTT
TRBV18	TRBD1	TRBJ2-2	NA	CASSPGTDNTGELFF	TGTGCCAGCTCACCGGGGACAGACAACACCGGGGAGCTGTTTTTT
TRBV29-1	NA	TRBJ1-2	NA	CSVQQSGDGYTF	TGCAGCGTTCAGCAGTCAGGCGATGGCTACACCTTC
TRBV29-1	NA	TRBJ2-2	few	CSVVWGAGELFF	TGCAGCGTTGTATGGGGGGCCGGGGAGCTGTTTTTT
TRBV5-6	NA	TRBJ1-4	once	CASSFGILAEKLFF	TGTGCCAGCAGCTTCGGAATATTGGCTGAAAAACTGTTTTTT
TRBV9	NA	TRBJ2-5	NA	CASRGGQSPQETQYF	TGTGCCAGCAGGGGGGGACAGTCCCCCCAAGAGACCCAGTACTTC
TRBV2	NA	TRBJ1-1	few	CASSGTGPLGWNTEAFF	TGTGCCAGCAGTGGAACAGGGCCACTTGGTTGGAACACTGAAGCTTTCTTT
TRBV2	TRBD2	TRBJ2-1	NA	CASSPFGLAGAYNEQFF	TGTGCCAGCAGCCCCTTTGGACTAGCGGGGGCCTACAATGAGCAGTTCTTC
TRBV27	NA	TRBJ1-6	NA	CASSFPGPNSPLHF	TGTGCCAGCAGTTTTCCGGGACCCAATTCACCCCTCCACTTT
TRBV15	NA	TRBJ2-3	NA	CATSTYTDTQYF	TGTGCCACCAGCACCTACACAGATACGCAGTATTTT
TRBV13	NA	TRBJ2-3	once	CASSILAGASTDTQYF	TGTGCCAGCAGTATACTAGCAGGCGCTAGCACAGATACGCAGTATTTT
TRBV9	NA	TRBJ2-1	NA	CASSVDLSSEQFF	TGTGCCAGCAGCGTAGACCTTTCCAGTGAGCAGTTCTTC
TRBV29-1	NA	TRBJ2-7	NA	CSVYRDYEQYF	TGCAGCGTTTACAGGGACTACGAGCAGTACTTC
TRBV7-2	NA	TRBJ2-7	NA	CASAWGYEQYF	TGTGCCAGCGCGTGGGGCTACGAGCAGTACTTC
TRBV5-1	NA	TRBJ1-2	few	CASSLGQNYGYTF	TGCGCCAGCAGCTTGGGACAGAACTATGGCTACACCTTC
TRBV29-1	NA	TRBJ2-3	few	CSVEADTQYF	TGCAGCGTTGAAGCAGATACGCAGTATTTT
TRBV7-6	TRBD1	TRBJ1-3	few	CASSVRTGGGGNTIYF	TGTGCCAGCAGCGTTCGTACAGGGGGCGGCGGAAACACCATATATTTT
TRBV5-6	TRBD1	TRBJ2-3	NA	CASRTGADTQYF	TGTGCCAGTCGGACAGGGGCAGATACGCAGTATTTT
TRBV4-1	TRBD1	TRBJ1-2	few	CASSQGQTYGYTF	TGCGCCAGCAGCCAGGGACAGACCTACGGCTACACCTTC
TRBV29-1	NA	TRBJ1-1	NA	CSVGRGANTEAFF	TGCAGCGTTGGCCGGGGGGCGAACACTGAAGCTTTCTTT
TRBV10-3	NA	TRBJ2-6	NA	CAIGPPMNSGANVLTF	TGTGCCATCGGACCGCCGATGAACTCTGGGGCCAACGTCCTGACTTTC